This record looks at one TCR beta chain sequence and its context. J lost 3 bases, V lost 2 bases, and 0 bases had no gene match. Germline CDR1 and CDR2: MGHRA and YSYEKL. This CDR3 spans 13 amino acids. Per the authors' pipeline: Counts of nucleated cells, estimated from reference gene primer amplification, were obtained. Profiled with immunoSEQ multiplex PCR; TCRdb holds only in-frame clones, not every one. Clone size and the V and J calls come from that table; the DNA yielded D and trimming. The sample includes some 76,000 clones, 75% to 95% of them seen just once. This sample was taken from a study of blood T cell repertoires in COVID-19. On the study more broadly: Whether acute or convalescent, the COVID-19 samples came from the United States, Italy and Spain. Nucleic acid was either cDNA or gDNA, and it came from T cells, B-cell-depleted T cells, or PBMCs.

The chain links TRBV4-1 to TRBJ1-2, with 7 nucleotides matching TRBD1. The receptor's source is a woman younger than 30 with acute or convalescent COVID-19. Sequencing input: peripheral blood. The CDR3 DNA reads TGCGCCAGCAGCCAAACAGGGGACTATGGCTACACCTTC. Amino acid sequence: CASSQTGDYGYTF.